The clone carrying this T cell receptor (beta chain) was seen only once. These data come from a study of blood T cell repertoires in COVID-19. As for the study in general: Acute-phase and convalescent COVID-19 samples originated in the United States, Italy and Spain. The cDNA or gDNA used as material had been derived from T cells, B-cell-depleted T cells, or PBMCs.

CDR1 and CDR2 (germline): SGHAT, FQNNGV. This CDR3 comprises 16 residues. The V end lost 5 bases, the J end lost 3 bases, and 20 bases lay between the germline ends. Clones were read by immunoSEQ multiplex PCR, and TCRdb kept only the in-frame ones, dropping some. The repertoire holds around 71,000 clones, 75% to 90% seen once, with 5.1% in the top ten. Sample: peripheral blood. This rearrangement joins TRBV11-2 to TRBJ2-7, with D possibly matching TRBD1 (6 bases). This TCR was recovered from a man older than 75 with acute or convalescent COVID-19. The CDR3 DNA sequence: TGTGCCAGCAGCCTAGGGATGGACAGTGCCAGCTACGAGCAGTACTTC. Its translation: CASSLGMDSASYEQYF.